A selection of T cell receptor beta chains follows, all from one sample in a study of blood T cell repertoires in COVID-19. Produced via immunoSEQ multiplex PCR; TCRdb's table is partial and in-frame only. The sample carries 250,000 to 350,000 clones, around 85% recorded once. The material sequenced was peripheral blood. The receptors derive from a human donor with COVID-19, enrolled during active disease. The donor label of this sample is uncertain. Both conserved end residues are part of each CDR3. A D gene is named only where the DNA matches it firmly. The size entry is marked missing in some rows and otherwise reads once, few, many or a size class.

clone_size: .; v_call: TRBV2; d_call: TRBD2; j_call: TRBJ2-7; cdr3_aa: CASSMGLAGVAEQYF; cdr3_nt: TGTGCCAGCAGCATGGGACTAGCGGGAGTAGCCGAGCAGTACTTC
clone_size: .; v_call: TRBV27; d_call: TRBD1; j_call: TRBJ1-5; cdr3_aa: CASGNWAGGVYQPQHF; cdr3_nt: TGTGCCAGCGGTAATTGGGCAGGGGGTGTGTATCAGCCCCAGCATTTT
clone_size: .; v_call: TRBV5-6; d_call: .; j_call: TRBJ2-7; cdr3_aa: CASSLLKNRVTYEQYF; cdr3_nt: TGTGCCAGCAGCTTGTTGAAAAACCGGGTGACCTACGAGCAGTACTTC
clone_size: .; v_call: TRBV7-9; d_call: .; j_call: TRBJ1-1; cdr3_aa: CASSSLPLNTEAFF; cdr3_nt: TGTGCCAGCAGCTCTCTCCCCCTGAACACTGAAGCTTTCTTT
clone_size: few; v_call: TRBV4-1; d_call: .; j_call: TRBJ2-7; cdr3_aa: CASSQVPSVGEQYF; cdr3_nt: TGCGCCAGCAGCCAAGTACCTAGTGTGGGTGAGCAGTACTTC
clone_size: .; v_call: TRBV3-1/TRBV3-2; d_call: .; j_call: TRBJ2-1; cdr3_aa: CASSQDARSNNEQFF; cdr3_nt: TGTGCCAGCAGCCAAGATGCTCGGAGCAACAATGAGCAGTTCTTC
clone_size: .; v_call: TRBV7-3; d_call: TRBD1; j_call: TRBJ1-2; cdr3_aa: CASSSGTDYGYTF; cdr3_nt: TGTGCCAGCAGCTCCGGGACAGACTATGGCTACACCTTC
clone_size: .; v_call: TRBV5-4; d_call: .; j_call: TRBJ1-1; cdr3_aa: CASSPGGVWLTEAFF; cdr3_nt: TGTGCCAGCAGCCCTGGCGGGGTCTGGCTCACTGAAGCTTTCTTT
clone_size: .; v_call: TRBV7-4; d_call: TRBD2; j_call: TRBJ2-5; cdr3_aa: CASRKAGLAPRSRETQYF; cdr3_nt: TGTGCCAGCAGAAAGGCGGGACTAGCGCCTCGATCGAGGGAGACCCAGTACTTC
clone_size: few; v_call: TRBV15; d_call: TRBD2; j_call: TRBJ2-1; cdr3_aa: CATSRGTWREGSYNEQFF; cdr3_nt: TGTGCCACCAGCAGAGGGACCTGGCGGGAGGGCTCGTACAATGAGCAGTTCTTC
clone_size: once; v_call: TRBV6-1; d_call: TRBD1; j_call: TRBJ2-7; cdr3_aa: CASSEQGAPSSYEQYF; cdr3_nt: TGTGCCAGCAGTGAACAGGGGGCGCCTAGCTCCTACGAGCAGTACTTC
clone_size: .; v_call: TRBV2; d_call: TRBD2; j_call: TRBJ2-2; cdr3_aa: CASTYAQASGRFVPGELFF; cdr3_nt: TGTGCCAGCACCTACGCCCAGGCTAGCGGGAGGTTTGTGCCCGGGGAGCTGTTTTTT
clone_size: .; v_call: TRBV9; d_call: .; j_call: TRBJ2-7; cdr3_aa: CASSVESGSFYEQYF; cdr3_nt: TGTGCCAGCAGCGTAGAGTCTGGGAGTTTCTACGAGCAGTACTTC
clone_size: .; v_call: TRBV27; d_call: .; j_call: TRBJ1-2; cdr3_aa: CASSDQGTGGYTF; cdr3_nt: TGTGCCAGCAGCGACCAAGGTACGGGTGGCTACACCTTC
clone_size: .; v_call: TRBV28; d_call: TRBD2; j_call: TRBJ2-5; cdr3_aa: CASSLSAAGGLETQYF; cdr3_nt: TGTGCCAGCAGTTTATCTGCGGCGGGGGGCTTGGAGACCCAGTACTTC
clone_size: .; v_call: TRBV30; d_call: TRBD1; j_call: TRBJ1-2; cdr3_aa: CAWRGVGQGYGYTF; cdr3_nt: TGTGCCTGGAGAGGCGTGGGACAGGGCTATGGCTACACCTTC
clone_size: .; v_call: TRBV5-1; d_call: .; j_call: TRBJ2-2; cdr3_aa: CASSFETLANTGELFF; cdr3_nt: TGCGCCAGCAGCTTCGAGACACTCGCGAACACCGGGGAGCTGTTTTTT
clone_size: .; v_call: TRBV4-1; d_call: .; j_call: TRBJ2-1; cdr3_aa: CASSQDGGRTQFF; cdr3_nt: TGCGCCAGCAGCCAAGACGGAGGGAGGACACAGTTCTTC
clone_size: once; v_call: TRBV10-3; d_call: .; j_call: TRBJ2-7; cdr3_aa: CAIQDTFRYEQYF; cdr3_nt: TGTGCCATCCAGGACACTTTTCGCTACGAGCAGTACTTC
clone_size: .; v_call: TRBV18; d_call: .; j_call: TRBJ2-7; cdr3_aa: CASSPGTNSYEQYF; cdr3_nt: TGTGCCAGCTCACCTGGGACAAACTCCTACGAGCAGTACTTC
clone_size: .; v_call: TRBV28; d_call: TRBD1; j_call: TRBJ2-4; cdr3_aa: CASSLWDSLAKNIQYF; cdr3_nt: TGTGCCAGCAGTTTGTGGGACAGCCTAGCCAAAAACATTCAGTACTTC
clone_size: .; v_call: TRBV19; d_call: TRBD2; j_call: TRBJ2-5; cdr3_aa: CASRGLAFSEETQYF; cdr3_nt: TGTGCCAGTAGGGGACTAGCGTTCTCTGAAGAGACCCAGTACTTC
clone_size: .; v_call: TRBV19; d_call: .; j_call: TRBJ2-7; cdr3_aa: CASSMRQGGYEQYF; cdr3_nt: TGTGCCAGTAGTATGCGGCAGGGGGGATACGAGCAGTACTTC
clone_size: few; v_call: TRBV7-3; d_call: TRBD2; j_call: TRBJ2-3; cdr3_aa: CASSFVAGAPTDTQYF; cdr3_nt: TGTGCCAGCAGCTTCGTAGCGGGAGCCCCCACAGATACGCAGTATTTT
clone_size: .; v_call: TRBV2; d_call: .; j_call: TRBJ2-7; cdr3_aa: CASTPRGTYGEQYF; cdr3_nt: TGTGCCAGCACCCCCAGAGGGACATACGGGGAGCAGTACTTC
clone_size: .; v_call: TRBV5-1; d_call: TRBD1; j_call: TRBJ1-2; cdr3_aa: CASSATGTYGYTF; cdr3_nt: TGCGCCAGCAGCGCGACAGGGACTTATGGCTACACCTTC
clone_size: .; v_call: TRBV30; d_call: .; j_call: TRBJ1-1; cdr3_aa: CAWRERGYDAEAFF; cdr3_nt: TGTGCCTGGAGGGAGCGGGGATATGACGCTGAAGCTTTCTTT
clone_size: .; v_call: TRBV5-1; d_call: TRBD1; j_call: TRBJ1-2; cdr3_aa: CASSLTGGAGYTF; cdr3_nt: TGCGCCAGCAGCTTAACAGGGGGCGCGGGCTACACCTTC
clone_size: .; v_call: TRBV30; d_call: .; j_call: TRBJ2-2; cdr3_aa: CAWRQGNTGELFF; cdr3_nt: TGTGCCTGGAGACAGGGGAACACCGGGGAGCTGTTTTTT
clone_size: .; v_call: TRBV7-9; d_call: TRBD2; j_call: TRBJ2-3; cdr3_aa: CASSLGGSGTDTQYF; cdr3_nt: TGTGCCAGCAGCTTGGGCGGGAGCGGGACAGATACGCAGTATTTT
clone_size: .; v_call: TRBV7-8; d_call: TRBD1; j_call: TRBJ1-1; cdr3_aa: CASGRTGTMNTEAFF; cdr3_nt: TGTGCCAGCGGTAGGACAGGGACTATGAACACTGAAGCTTTCTTT
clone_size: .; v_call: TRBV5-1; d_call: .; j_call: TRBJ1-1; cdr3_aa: CASSLLGPGDTEAFF; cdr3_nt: TGCGCCAGCAGCTTGCTCGGGCCCGGGGACACTGAAGCTTTCTTT
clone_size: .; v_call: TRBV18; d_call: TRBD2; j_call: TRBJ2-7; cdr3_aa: CASSPVGGYEQYF; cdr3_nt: TGTGCCAGCTCACCAGTGGGAGGGTACGAGCAGTACTTC
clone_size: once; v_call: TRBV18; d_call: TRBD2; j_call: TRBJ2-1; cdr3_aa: CASSPTLAGAPGNEQFF; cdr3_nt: TGTGCCAGCTCACCAACCTTAGCGGGAGCGCCGGGTAATGAGCAGTTCTTC
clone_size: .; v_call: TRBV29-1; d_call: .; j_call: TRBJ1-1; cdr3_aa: CSVGTGTDTEAFF; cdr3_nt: TGCAGCGTTGGAACAGGGACGGACACTGAAGCTTTCTTT
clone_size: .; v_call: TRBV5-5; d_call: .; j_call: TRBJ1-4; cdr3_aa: CASSLGTVNEKLFF; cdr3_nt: TGTGCCAGCAGCTTGGGGACTGTAAATGAAAAACTGTTTTTT
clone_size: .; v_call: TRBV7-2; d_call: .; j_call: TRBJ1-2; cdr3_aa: CASSLGQNYGYTF; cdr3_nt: TGTGCCAGCAGCTTAGGACAGAATTATGGCTACACCTTC
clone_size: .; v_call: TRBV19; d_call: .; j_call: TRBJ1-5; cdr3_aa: CASSMEVQISLPQPQHF; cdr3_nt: TGTGCCAGTAGTATGGAGGTCCAAATCTCCCTCCCTCAGCCCCAGCATTTT
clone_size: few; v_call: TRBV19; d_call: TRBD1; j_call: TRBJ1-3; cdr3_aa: CASSMMDRGFGNTIYF; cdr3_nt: TGTGCCAGTAGTATGATGGACAGGGGGTTTGGAAACACCATATATTTT
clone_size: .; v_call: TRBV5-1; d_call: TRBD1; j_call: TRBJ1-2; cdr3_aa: CASSLIAGQGAYYGYTF; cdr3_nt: TGCGCCAGCAGCTTGATCGCGGGACAGGGGGCCTACTATGGCTACACCTTC
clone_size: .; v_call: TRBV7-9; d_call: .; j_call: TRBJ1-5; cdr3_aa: CASSPSGDQPQHF; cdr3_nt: TGTGCCAGCAGCCCCTCAGGGGATCAGCCCCAGCATTTT
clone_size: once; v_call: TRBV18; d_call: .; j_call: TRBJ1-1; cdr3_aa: CASSPPPGEATEAFF; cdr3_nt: TGTGCCAGCTCACCACCCCCCGGGGAGGCCACTGAAGCTTTCTTT
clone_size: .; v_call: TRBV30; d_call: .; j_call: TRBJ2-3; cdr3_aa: CAWSVTRALGTQYF; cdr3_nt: TGTGCCTGGAGTGTAACCAGGGCCCTCGGTACGCAGTATTTT
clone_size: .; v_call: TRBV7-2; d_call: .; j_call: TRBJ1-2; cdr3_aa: CASSLFPPGADYGYTF; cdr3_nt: TGTGCCAGCAGCTTATTTCCCCCTGGGGCGGACTATGGCTACACCTTC
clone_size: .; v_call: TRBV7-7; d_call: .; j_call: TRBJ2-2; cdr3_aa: CASSLARGDTGELFF; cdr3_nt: TGTGCTAGCAGCTTAGCCAGGGGGGACACCGGGGAGCTGTTTTTT
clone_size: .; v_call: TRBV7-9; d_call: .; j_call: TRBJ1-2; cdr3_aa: CASSLVSGGYTF; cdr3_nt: TGTGCCAGCAGCTTAGTATCAGGCGGCTACACCTTC
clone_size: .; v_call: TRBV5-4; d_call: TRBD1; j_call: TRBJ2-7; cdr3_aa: CASSPPGQVYEQYF; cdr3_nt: TGTGCCAGCAGCCCTCCGGGACAGGTCTACGAGCAGTACTTC
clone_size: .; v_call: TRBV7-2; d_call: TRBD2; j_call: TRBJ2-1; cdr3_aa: CASSEGLAGTSYNEQFF; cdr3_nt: TGTGCCAGCAGCGAGGGGTTAGCGGGAACCTCCTACAATGAGCAGTTCTTC
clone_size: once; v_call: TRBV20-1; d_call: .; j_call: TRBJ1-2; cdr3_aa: CSASRMGGDNYGYTF; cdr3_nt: TGCAGTGCTAGTAGGATGGGAGGGGATAACTATGGCTACACCTTC
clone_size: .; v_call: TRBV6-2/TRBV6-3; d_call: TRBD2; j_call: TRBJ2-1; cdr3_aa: CASSYLAGGPNDEQFF; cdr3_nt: TGTGCCAGCAGTTATCTTGCGGGAGGGCCTAACGATGAGCAGTTCTTC
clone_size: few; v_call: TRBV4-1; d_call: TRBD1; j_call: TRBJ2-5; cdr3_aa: CASSSLGSGQGARETQYF; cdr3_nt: TGCGCCAGCAGCTCACTAGGATCGGGACAGGGGGCTCGGGAGACCCAGTACTTC
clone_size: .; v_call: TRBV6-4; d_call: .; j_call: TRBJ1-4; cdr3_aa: CASSDAAGPSEKLFF; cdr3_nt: TGTGCCAGCAGTGACGCGGCAGGGCCCTCTGAAAAACTGTTTTTT
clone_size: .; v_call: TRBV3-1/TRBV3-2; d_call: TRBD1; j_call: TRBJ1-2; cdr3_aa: CASSLAGTGGIGNYGYTF; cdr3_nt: TGTGCCAGCAGCCTCGCCGGGACAGGGGGCATCGGTAACTATGGCTACACCTTC